This TCR beta chain was found in a study of T cell repertoires in ileal Crohn's disease. The germline gives CDR1 SGDLS, CDR2 YYNGEE. The CDR3 has 17 residues. V shed 0 bases, J shed 4 bases, and the junction held 9 bases outside the gene matches. Some clones are missing from TCRdb's copy, which holds only in-frame ones; the method was immunoSEQ multiplex PCR. The sample includes about 7,200 clones, about 78% of them seen just once. The chain is built from TRBV9 and TRBJ2-3, with TRBD2 matching over 9 bases. The origin of this receptor is an adult with Crohn's disease. Sequenced material: ileal tissue. CDR3 loop: CASSVGTGGGGADTQYF. The CDR3 DNA reads TGTGCCAGCAGCGTAGGAACTGGCGGGGGGGGTGCAGATACGCAGTATTTT.